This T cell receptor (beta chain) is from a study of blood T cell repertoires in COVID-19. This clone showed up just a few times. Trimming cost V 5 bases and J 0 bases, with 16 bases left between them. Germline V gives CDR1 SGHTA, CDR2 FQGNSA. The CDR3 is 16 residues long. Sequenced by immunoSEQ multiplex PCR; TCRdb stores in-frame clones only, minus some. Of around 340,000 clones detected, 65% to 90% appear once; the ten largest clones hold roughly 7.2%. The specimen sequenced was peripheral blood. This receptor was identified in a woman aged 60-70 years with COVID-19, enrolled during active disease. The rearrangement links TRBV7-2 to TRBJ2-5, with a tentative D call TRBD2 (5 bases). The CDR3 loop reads CASSPSTVGDQETQYF. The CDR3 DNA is TGTGCCAGCAGCCCCTCGACGGTCGGGGACCAAGAGACCCAGTACTTC.